The 27 T cell receptor beta chains below come from one sample, sequenced in a study of graft-versus-host responses after intestinal transplantation. Their cognate antigens are unknown. Repertoires were generated with immunoSEQ multiplex PCR, while TCRdb's copy carries only in-frame clones and drops some. The table shows approximately 99,000 clones, with approximately 90% occurring only once. The source material was unstimulated CD8+ T cells sorted from spleen or lymph node cells, sampled before transplant. These receptor sequences come from a human donor who was the organ donor for an intestinal transplant.

The chain has TRBV5-4 and TRBJ2-1, with 9 nucleotides matching TRBD2. The CDR3 sequence is 15 residues long. Germline CDR1 and CDR2: SGHNT and YYREEE (reference sequence). The V segment lost 5 bases and the J segment 5 bases; nucleotides outside the gene matches: 8. The CDR3 DNA follows: TGTGCCAGCAGGTTAAAGCGGGAGGAGAACAATGAGCAGTTCTTC. The encoded protein is CASRLKREENNEQFF.

V gene TRBV4-1 combines with J gene TRBJ2-5; 10 bases are a match to TRBD2. The germline V gene has CDR1 MGHRA and CDR2 YSYEKL. This CDR3 spans 17 amino acids. With V trimmed by 0 bases and J by 1 base, 5 bases remained unmatched. The CDR3, as DNA: TGCGCCAGCAGCCAAGATGCTAGCGGGGGATCCCAAGAGACCCAGTACTTC. Amino acids: CASSQDASGGSQETQYF.

This clone was recorded a few times. V usage is TRBV6-5 and J usage is TRBJ1-5, with D maybe TRBD1 (5 bases). The V and J ends lost 0 bases and 2 bases respectively, with 11 bases between them. This CDR3 region has 16 residues. CDR1 and CDR2 from the germline V gene are MNHEY and SVGAGI. The CDR3 reads CASSYSGGRGNQPQHF. The CDR3 nucleotides read TGTGCCAGCAGTTACTCGGGGGGGAGAGGCAATCAGCCCCAGCATTTT.

The count of this clone is one. The V call is TRBV7-9, the J call TRBJ1-1; D gene ambiguous. Germline assignment: CDR1 SEHNR and CDR2 FQNEAQ (reference sequence). CDR3 length equals 18 residues. Trimming pared 0 bases from V and 0 bases from J, leaving 17 bases between. The CDR3 sequence: CASSLALLGVPMNTEAFF. In DNA form, the CDR3 reads TGTGCCAGCAGCTTAGCACTCCTAGGAGTCCCTATGAACACTGAAGCTTTCTTT.

The chain is built from TRBV11-3 and TRBJ2-1, with 9 positions matching TRBD1. This CDR3 contains 17 residues. The trim removed 5 bases at V and 6 bases at J, leaving 14 bases unmatched. From germline, CDR1 is SGHNT and CDR2 YENEEA. The CDR3 region has the DNA TGTGCCAGCAGCCCCCGGACAGGGGTCCCCTCTTTCAATGAGCAGTTCTTC. This sequence encodes CASSPRTGVPSFNEQFF.

The CDR3 loop reads CASSLMRPRGDGELFF. In nucleotides, the CDR3 is TGCGCCAGCAGCCTCATGCGGCCCAGGGGGGACGGGGAGCTGTTTTTT. The chain carries TRBV5-1 and TRBJ2-2; TRBD1 is a possible D gene (7 bases). V dropped 4 bases and J dropped 7 bases, with 20 bases sitting between them. Germline V gene sequence: CDR1 SGHRS, CDR2 YFSETQ. The CDR3 has 16 residues.

This sequence joins TRBV28 and TRBJ2-2, with 7 bases lining up with TRBD1. CDR3 length equals 18 residues. After removal of 4 bases from V and 2 bases from J, the junction contained 13 bases not matched to a gene. The germline gives CDR1 MDHEN, CDR2 SYDVKM. The CDR3 coding sequence is TGTGCCAGCAGTTCGTCATTAGGCAGGGGGTATAACACCGGGGAGCTGTTTTTT. Residues: CASSSSLGRGYNTGELFF.

The chain employs TRBV13 and TRBJ1-2; 7 positions match TRBD1. This CDR3 is 16 amino acids long. Germline V gives CDR1 PRHDT, CDR2 FYEKMQ (reference sequence). Unmatched junction bases numbered 16, after V lost 5 bases and J lost 7 bases. CDR3 in amino acids: CASSLGHRGPLSGYTF. The CDR3 DNA sequence: TGTGCCAGCAGCCTGGGGCATAGGGGGCCCCTATCTGGCTACACCTTC. The full variable domain, in which reference TRBV13 and TRBJ1-2 provide the parts outside the CDR3, is AAGVIQSPRHLIKEKRETATLKCYPIPRHDTVYWYQQGPGQDPQFLISFYEKMQSDKGSIPDRFSAQQFSDYHSELNMSSLELGDSALYFCASSLGHRGPLSGYTFGSGTRLTVV.

This chain joins TRBV10-3 and TRBJ1-2; no firm D call. Germline CDR1 is ENHRY and CDR2 is SYGVKD. The CDR3 is 15 residues long. With 2 bases removed from V and 0 bases from J, the gap between germline ends came to 10 bases. The CDR3 DNA follows: TGTGCCATCAGTGAGACACCCTCAGCTAACTATGGCTACACCTTC. Protein product: CAISETPSANYGYTF.

Note on this clone: The sample has other DNA sequences that encode this CDR3 too. The genes are TRBV21-1 and TRBJ2-1; the DNA was not used to check the table's D call, TRBD1. TRBV21-1 is described as a pseudogene. This CDR3 is built from 16 residues. The chain's CDR3 is CASSKLVPVRGNEQFF. The CDR3 nucleotides are TGTGCCAGCAGCAAATTAGTCCCCGTCAGGGGCAATGAGCAGTTCTTC.

The rearrangement joins TRBV7-6 to TRBJ1-1; D not certain. CDR3 size: 13 residues. The V gene's germline CDR1 is SGHVS and CDR2 FNYEAQ. V was trimmed by 2 bases and J by 6 bases, leaving 10 bases between them. As DNA, the CDR3 is TGTGCCAGCAGCTTATCCCAGAGCGCTGAAGCTTTCTTT. It specifies CASSLSQSAEAFF.

The CDR3 bases are TGTGCCAGCAGCGTGCCAGCGGGGGGTTACGAGCAGTACTTC. Protein product: CASSVPAGGYEQYF. The chain joins TRBV9 to TRBJ2-5; 9 nucleotides align to TRBD2. Matching the DNA end better, TRBJ2-7 makes the J call doubtful. The CDR3 is 14 amino acids. Germline CDR1 SGDLS, CDR2 YYNGEE.

The rearrangement uses TRBV5-1 and TRBJ1-4, with 11 bases that match TRBD1. The CDR3 sequence is 15 residues long. CDR1 and CDR2 from the germline V gene are SGHRS and YFSETQ. Trimming took 1 base from V and 8 from J; bases not matched to a gene: 4. The CDR3 reads CASSLWGTGGEKLFF. Written as DNA, the CDR3 is TGCGCCAGCAGCTTGTGGGGGACAGGGGGGGAAAAACTGTTTTTT.

The rearrangement joins TRBV29-1 to TRBJ1-2; D is unclear. Trimming took off 4 bases at V and 4 bases at J, with 13 bases between the two ends. The CDR3 contains 13 residues. Germline CDR1 SQVTM, CDR2 ANQGSEA. Here the CDR3 reads CSVALAGVYGYTF. CDR3 bases: TGCAGCGTTGCGTTGGCCGGGGTCTATGGCTACACCTTC.

This rearrangement joins TRBV6-5 to TRBJ1-3, with D perhaps matching TRBD1 (6 bases). This CDR3 has 16 residues. The germline gives CDR1 MNHEY, CDR2 SVGAGI. The V end was cut by 2 bases, the J end by 1 base, with 12 bases between. As DNA, the CDR3 is TGTGCCAGCAGTTACACTTCGACAGGATCTGGAAACACCATATATTTT. It translates to CASSYTSTGSGNTIYF.

This chain uses TRBV4-2 with TRBJ1-1, with D possibly TRBD1 on 6 matching bases. V lost 3 bases to trimming and J lost 1 base, with 9 bases between them. There are 14 residues in the CDR3. Germline CDR1 LGHNA, CDR2 YNFKEQ. The CDR3 region is CASSHTTGNTEAFF. The CDR3 DNA is TGTGCCAGCAGCCATACGACAGGGAACACTGAAGCTTTCTTT.

The chain uses TRBV6-5 and TRBJ2-1, with 8 bases lining up with TRBD2. The CDR3 is 16 amino acids. Germline CDR1 reads MNHEY; CDR2 reads SVGAGI. J gave up 2 bases and V 3 bases, and 6 bases lay outside the gene matches. The CDR3 protein is CASSYSGEGTYNEQFF. CDR3 DNA: TGTGCCAGCAGTTATAGCGGGGAGGGCACCTACAATGAGCAGTTCTTC.

The J gene is TRBJ2-1, the V gene TRBV15; 11 bases map to TRBD2. V was clipped by 0 bases and J by 8 bases; unmatched bases: 3. The CDR3 has 15 residues. Germline CDR1 reads LNHNV; CDR2 reads YYDKDF (reference sequence). DNA of the CDR3: TGTGCCACCAGCAGAGAGGGACTAGCGGTTGATGAGCAGTTCTTC. This encodes CATSREGLAVDEQFF.

The chain combines TRBV7-9 with TRBJ2-7; no reliable D call. The V end lost 8 bases, the J end lost 7 bases, and 15 bases lay between the germline ends. CDR3 size: 12 residues. Germline V gene sequence: CDR1 SEHNR, CDR2 FQNEAQ (reference sequence). The CDR3 spells CASGTSRVEQYF. The CDR3, as DNA: TGTGCCAGCGGCACTTCCCGGGTGGAGCAGTACTTC.

The chain combines TRBV4-2 with TRBJ2-7; 9 positions agree with TRBD2. CDR1 is LGHNA and CDR2 is YNFKEQ in the germline V gene. CDR3 length: 15 amino acids. The V and J ends lost 3 bases and 7 bases, in that order; junction bases with no gene match: 10. CDR3 DNA sequence: TGTGCCAGCAGCCAGAGTCTAGCGGGGCCGAGAGAGCAGTACTTC. The encoded protein is CASSQSLAGPREQYF.

The chain uses TRBV2 and TRBJ2-2, with D tentatively TRBD1 (6 bases). Germline CDR1 is SNHLY and CDR2 is FYNNEI. The CDR3 length is 13 residues. V was clipped by 8 bases and J by 4 bases, with 11 bases between them. The CDR3 DNA follows: TGTGCCAGCCAGGGGCTCCTCACCGGGGAGCTGTTTTTT. This sequence encodes CASQGLLTGELFF.

This clone was seen a single time. The V gene is TRBV2, the J gene TRBJ1-4; D is possibly TRBD1 (6 bases). There are 13 residues in the CDR3. V shed 7 bases and J shed 4 bases, with 10 bases lying between them. Germline V gene lookup returns CDR1 SNHLY and CDR2 FYNNEI. CDR3 bases: TGTGCCAGCAACGACAGGCATAATGAAAAACTGTTTTTT. This codes for CASNDRHNEKLFF.

This clone was picked up one time. The chain uses TRBV6-5 and TRBJ2-1; D uncertain. The CDR3 loop spans 13 amino acids. Per the germline V gene, CDR1 is MNHEY and CDR2 is SVGAGI. Trimming took 0 bases from V and 9 from J, leaving 9 bases between them. CDR3 region: CASSYSPVSEQFF. The DNA of the CDR3 is TGTGCCAGCAGTTACTCTCCGGTTAGTGAGCAGTTCTTC.

CDR3 in DNA: TGCAGCGTTGAGGTGGACAGGGTAAATGAGCAGTTCTTC. Protein sequence: CSVEVDRVNEQFF. J is TRBJ2-1 and V is TRBV29-1; 8 bases match TRBD1. Germline assignment: CDR1 SQVTM and CDR2 ANQGSEA. The CDR3 is made up of 13 amino acids. With 3 bases clipped from V and 7 bases from J, the junction kept 5 bases outside the gene matches.

Regarding this clone: Other DNA sequences in the sample encode the same CDR3. J is TRBJ2-2 and V is TRBV28; maybe TRBD1 (6 bases). CDR3 length equals 14 residues. V was clipped by 3 bases and J by 1 base, with 6 bases between them. In germline, CDR1 is MDHEN, CDR2 SYDVKM. CDR3 bases: TGTGCCAGCAGTTTGACAGGGAACACCGGGGAGCTGTTTTTT. Translation: CASSLTGNTGELFF.

The CDR3 nucleotides are TGTGCCAGCAGCCCCCCAGCGGTTAACACCGGGGAGCTGTTTTTT. It specifies CASSPPAVNTGELFF. This chain links TRBV11-2 with TRBJ2-2, with TRBD2 as a possible D gene (5 bases). Trimming shortened V by 5 bases and J by 2 bases, and 12 bases separated the two germline ends. CDR1 and CDR2 from the germline V gene are SGHAT and FQNNGV. CDR3 length equals 15 residues.

The chain has TRBV27 and TRBJ1-1; the D gene is possibly TRBD1 (5 bases). With 2 bases removed from V and 6 bases from J, the gap between germline ends came to 10 bases. Germline CDR1 reads MNHEY; CDR2 reads SMNVEV (reference sequence). CDR3 length: 13 residues. CDR3 sequence reads: CASSLTIQAEAFF. Here the CDR3 DNA reads TGTGCCAGCAGTTTAACCATACAGGCTGAAGCTTTCTTT.